This note documents a single T cell receptor (beta chain) sequence. As yet, its antigen is unknown. These data come from a study of T cell responses to AZD1222 COVID-19 vaccine. Between the trimmed V and J ends, which lost 1 base and 7 bases, there was a span of 16 bases. From germline, CDR1 is LGHDT and CDR2 YNNKEL (reference sequence). CDR3 length: 16 amino acids. The assay was immunoSEQ multiplex PCR, and TCRdb's table has in-frame clones only and misses some. The data contain almost 35,000 clones, roughly 89% of them singletons. Study results and caveats: AZD1222 recipients seropositive at baseline numbered only six.

This rearrangement joins TRBV3-1 (or the pseudogene TRBV3-2) to TRBJ1-4; no firm D call. The TCR was taken from an adult in good health. Sequences were derived from peripheral blood, sampled on day 0 of AZD1222 vaccination. The CDR3: CASSQVSRAQGEKLFF. The CDR3 nucleotides are TGTGCCAGCAGCCAAGTGAGTAGGGCGCAAGGTGAAAAACTGTTTTTT.